The clone carrying this TCR beta chain was detected ten times or more. As yet, its antigen is unknown. This specimen comes from a study of T cells after yellow fever vaccination. Whole-study context: In the case of low-cell-number fractions, SMART-Seq v4 Ultra Low Input was used for preparation. Findings and caveats of the study: A minor fraction of clonotypes spanned both CD4 and CD8 compartments. FACS-sorted repertoires might harbor abundant contaminating clonotypes from the bulk population.

Template-switching 5'RACE yielded the TCR cDNA; a universal primer site and UMIs were added in the process. Each CDR3 protein is one row after TCRdb ran MiXCR on the 5' RACE reads. The sample lists 250,000 to 400,000 distinct CDR3 sequences; over 4% were seen once. Germline values: CDR1 SQVTM, CDR2 ANQGSEA. The CDR3 totals 14 residues. Trimming removed 3 bases from V and 6 bases from J, with 16 bases in between. The sequence derives from a man aged 18 to 30 who received the YFV17D yellow fever vaccine. This specimen consisted of PBMCs, obtained 5 days after the yellow fever booster vaccination. This chain connects TRBV29-1 to TRBJ2-3; D remains ambiguous. The CDR3, as DNA: TGCAGCGTTGACCTCCAGGCGAATGGGGATACGCAGTATTTT. Translation gives CSVDLQANGDTQYF.